One TCR beta chain is described in this entry. This sample is part of a study of PD-L1 blockade in urothelial cancer. Specified time point: pretreatment peripheral blood. Produced via immunoSEQ multiplex PCR; TCRdb's table is partial and in-frame only. The sample has some 120,000 clones, approximately 84% seen once. Looked up from germline, CDR1 is LNHDA and CDR2 is SQIVND (reference sequence). V was cut by 5 bases and J by 4 bases, with 15 bases left in between. This CDR3 is built from 15 residues. This TCR came from a man over 45 with urothelial cancer. Sequences were derived from PBMCs, sampled around atezolizumab (anti-PD-L1) treatment. The chain carries TRBV19 and TRBJ2-1; a weak D match, TRBD2 (7 bases). DNA for the CDR3: TGTGCCAGTAGTCCACCGGGGGGCCGGTACAATGAGCAGTTCTTC. Translation: CASSPPGGRYNEQFF.